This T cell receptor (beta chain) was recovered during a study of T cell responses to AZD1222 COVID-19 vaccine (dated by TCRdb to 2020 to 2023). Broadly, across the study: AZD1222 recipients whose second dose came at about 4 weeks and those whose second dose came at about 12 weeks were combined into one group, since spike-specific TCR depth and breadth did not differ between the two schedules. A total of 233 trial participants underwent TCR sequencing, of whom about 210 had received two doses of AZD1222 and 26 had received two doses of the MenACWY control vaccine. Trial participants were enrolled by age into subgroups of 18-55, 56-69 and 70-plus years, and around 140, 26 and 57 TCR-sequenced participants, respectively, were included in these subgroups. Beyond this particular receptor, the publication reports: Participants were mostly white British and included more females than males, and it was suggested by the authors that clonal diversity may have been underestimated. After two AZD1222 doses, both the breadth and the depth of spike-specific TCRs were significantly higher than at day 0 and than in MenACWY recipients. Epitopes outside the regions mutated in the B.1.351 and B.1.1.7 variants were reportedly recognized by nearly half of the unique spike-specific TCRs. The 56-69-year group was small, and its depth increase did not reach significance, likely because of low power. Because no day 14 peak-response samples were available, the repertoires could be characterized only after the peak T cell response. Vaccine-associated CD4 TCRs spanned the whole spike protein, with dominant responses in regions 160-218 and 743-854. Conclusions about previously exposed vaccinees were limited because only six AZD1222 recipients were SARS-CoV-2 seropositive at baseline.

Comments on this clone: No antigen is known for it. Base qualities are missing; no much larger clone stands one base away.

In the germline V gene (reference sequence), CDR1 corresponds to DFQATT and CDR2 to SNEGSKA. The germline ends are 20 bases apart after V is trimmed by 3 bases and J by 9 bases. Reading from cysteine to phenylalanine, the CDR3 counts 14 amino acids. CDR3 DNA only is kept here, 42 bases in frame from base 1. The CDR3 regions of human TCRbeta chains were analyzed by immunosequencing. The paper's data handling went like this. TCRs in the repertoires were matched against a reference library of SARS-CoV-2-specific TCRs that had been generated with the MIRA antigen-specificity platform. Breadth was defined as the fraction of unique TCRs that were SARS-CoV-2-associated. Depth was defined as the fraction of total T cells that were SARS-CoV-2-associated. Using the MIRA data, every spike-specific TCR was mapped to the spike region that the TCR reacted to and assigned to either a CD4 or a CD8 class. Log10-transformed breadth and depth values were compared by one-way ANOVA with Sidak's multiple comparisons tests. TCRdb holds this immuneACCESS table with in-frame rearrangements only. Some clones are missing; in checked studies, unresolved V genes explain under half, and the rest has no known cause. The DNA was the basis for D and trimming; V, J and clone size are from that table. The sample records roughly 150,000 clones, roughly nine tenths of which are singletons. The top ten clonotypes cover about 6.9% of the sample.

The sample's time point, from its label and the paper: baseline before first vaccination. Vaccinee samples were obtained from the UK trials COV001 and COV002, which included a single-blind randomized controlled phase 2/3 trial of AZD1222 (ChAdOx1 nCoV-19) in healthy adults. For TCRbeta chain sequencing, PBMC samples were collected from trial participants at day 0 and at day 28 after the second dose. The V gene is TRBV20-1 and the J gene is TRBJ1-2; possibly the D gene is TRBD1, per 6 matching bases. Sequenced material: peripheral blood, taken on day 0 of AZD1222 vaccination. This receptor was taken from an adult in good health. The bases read TGCAGTGCTAGTATACAGGGCGGGTCTGGAAGCTACACCTTC. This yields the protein CSASIQGGSGSYTF.